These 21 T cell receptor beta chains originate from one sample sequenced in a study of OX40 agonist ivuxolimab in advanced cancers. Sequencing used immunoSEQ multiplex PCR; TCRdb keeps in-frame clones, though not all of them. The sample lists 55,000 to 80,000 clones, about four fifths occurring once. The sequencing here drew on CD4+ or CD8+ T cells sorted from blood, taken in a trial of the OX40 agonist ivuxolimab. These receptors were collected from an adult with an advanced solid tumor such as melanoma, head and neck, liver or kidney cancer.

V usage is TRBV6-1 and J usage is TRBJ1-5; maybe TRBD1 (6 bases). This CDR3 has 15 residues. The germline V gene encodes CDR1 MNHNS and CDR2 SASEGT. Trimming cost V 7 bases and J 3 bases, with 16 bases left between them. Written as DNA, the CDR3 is TGTGCCAGCACCCAAGGGGGGGGTATCAATCAGCCCCAGCATTTT. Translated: CASTQGGGINQPQHF.

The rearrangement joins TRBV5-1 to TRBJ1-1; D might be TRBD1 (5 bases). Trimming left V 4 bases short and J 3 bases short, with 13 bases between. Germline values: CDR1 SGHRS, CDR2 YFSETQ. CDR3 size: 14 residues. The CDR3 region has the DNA TGCGCCAGCAGCATTCAGGGTCTTGACACTGAAGCTTTCTTT. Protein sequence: CASSIQGLDTEAFF.

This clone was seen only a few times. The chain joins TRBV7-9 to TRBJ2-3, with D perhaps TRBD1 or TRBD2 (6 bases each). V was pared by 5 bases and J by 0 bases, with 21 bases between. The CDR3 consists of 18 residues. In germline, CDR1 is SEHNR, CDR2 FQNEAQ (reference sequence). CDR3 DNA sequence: TGTGCCAGCAGCCCGTTGTCTTTACAGGGAGGTAGCACAGATACGCAGTATTTT. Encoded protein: CASSPLSLQGGSTDTQYF.

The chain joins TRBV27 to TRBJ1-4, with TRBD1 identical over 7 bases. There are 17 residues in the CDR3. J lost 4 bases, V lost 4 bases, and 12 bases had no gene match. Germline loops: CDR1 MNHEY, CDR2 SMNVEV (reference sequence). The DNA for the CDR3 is TGTGCCAGCAGTTCCCGCCGGACAGGTCCTATTAATGAAAAACTGTTTTTT. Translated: CASSSRRTGPINEKLFF.

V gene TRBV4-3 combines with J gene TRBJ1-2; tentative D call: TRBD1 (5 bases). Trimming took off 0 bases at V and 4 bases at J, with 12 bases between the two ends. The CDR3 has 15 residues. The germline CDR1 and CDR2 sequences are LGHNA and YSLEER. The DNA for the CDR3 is TGCGCCAGCAGCCAAGAGGGACTCGGAGGCTATGGCTACACCTTC. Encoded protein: CASSQEGLGGYGYTF.

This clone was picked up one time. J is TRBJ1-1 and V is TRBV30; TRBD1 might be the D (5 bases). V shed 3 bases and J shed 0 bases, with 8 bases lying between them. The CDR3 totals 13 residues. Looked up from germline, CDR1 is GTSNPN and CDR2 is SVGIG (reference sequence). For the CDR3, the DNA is TGTGCCTGGAGCAGACAGCTGAACACTGAAGCTTTCTTT. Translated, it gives CAWSRQLNTEAFF.

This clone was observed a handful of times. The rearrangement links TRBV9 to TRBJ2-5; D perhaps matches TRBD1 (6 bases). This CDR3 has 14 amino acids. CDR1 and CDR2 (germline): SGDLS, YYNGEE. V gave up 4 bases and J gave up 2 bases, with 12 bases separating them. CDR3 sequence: CASSPGTYQETQYF. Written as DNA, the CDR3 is TGTGCCAGCAGCCCCGGGACATATCAAGAGACCCAGTACTTC.

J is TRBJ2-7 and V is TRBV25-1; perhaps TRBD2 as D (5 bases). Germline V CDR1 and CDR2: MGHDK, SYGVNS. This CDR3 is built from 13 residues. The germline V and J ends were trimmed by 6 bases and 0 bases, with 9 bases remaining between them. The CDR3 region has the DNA TGTGCCAGCAGGAGAGGGAGCTCCTACGAGCAGTACTTC. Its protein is CASRRGSSYEQYF.

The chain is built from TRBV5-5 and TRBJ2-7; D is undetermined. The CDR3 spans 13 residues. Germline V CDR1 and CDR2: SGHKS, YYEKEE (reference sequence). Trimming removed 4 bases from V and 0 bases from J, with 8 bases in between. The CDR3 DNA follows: TGTGCCAGCAGCCCTCCCTCCTCCTACGAGCAGTACTTC. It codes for CASSPPSSYEQYF.

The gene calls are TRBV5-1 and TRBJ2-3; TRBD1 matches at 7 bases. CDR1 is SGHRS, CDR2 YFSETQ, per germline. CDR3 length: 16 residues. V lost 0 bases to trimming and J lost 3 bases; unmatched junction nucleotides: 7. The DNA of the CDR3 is TGCGCCAGCAGCTTGGATATACGCAGGGGGACAGATACGCAGTATTTT. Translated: CASSLDIRRGTDTQYF.

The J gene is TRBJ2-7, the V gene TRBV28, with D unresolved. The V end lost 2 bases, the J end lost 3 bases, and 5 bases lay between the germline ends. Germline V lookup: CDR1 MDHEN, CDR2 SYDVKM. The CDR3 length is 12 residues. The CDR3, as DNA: TGTGCCAGCAGTTTAGCCATCTACGAGCAGTACTTC. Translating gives CASSLAIYEQYF. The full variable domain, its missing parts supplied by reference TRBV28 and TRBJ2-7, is DVKVTQSSRYLVKRTGEKVFLECVQDMDHENMFWYRQDPGLGLRLIYFSYDVKMKEKGDIPEGYSVSREKKERFSLILESASTNQTSMYLCASSLAIYEQYFGPGTRLTVT.

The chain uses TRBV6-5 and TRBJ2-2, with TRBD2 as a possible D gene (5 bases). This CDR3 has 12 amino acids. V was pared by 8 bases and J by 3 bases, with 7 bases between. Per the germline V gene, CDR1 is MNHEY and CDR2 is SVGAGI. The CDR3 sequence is CASRGYTGELFF. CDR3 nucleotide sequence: TGTGCCAGCCGGGGTTACACCGGGGAGCTGTTTTTT.

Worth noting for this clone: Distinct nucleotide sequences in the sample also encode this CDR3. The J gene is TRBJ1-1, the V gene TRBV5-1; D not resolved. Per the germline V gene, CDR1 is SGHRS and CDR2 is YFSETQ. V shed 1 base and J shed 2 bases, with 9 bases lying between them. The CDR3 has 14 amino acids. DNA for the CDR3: TGCGCCAGCAGCTTGTTCGACGGAAACACTGAAGCTTTCTTT. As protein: CASSLFDGNTEAFF.

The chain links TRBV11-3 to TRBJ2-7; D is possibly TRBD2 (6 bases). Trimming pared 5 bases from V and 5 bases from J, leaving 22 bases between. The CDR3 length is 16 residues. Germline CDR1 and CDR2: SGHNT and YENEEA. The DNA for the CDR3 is TGTGCCAGCAGCCCGCCGATCGGGGGAACTTACGACGAGCAGTACTTC. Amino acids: CASSPPIGGTYDEQYF.

This CDR3 reads CASSAADYNEKLFF. CDR3 coding DNA: TGTGCCAGCAGCGCGGCGGATTATAATGAAAAACTGTTTTTT. This rearrangement joins TRBV5-4 to TRBJ1-4; the D is unclear. This CDR3 spans 14 amino acids. V dropped 4 bases and J dropped 4 bases, with 11 bases sitting between them. Germline loops: CDR1 SGHNT, CDR2 YYREEE (reference sequence).

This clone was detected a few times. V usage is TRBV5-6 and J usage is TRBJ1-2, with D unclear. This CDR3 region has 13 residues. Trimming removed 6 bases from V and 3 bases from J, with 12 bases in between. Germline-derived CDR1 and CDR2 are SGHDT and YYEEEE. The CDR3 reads CASTYFGDYGYTF. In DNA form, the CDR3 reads TGTGCCAGCACCTATTTCGGGGACTATGGCTACACCTTC.

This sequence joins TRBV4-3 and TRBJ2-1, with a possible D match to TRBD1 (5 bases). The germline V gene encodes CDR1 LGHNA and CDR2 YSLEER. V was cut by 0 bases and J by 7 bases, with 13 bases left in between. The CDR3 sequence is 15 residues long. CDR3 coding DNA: TGCGCCAGCAGCCAAGATGACAGTTTTGGTAATGAGCAGTTCTTC. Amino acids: CASSQDDSFGNEQFF.

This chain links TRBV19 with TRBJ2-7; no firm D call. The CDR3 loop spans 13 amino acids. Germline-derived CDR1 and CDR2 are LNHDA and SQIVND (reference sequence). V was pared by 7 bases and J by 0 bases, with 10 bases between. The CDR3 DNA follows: TGTGCCAGTATTTCACAGAACTCCTACGAGCAGTACTTC. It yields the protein CASISQNSYEQYF.

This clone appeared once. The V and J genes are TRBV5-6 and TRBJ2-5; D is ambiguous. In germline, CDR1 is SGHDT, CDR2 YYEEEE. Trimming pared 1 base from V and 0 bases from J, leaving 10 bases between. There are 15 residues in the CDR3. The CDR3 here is CASSLTQLYQETQYF. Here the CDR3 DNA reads TGTGCCAGCAGCTTGACCCAGTTGTACCAAGAGACCCAGTACTTC.

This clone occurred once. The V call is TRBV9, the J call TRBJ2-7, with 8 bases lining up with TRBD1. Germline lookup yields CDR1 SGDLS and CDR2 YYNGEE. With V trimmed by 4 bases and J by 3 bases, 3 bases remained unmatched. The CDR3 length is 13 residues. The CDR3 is CASSLGQGYEQYF. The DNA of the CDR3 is TGTGCCAGCAGCTTAGGACAGGGCTACGAGCAGTACTTC.

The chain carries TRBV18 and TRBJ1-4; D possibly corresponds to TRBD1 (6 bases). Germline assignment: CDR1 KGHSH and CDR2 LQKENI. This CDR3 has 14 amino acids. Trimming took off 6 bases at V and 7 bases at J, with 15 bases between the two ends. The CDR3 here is CASSPTGASEKLFF. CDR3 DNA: TGTGCCAGCTCCCCTACGGGGGCGAGTGAAAAACTGTTTTTT.